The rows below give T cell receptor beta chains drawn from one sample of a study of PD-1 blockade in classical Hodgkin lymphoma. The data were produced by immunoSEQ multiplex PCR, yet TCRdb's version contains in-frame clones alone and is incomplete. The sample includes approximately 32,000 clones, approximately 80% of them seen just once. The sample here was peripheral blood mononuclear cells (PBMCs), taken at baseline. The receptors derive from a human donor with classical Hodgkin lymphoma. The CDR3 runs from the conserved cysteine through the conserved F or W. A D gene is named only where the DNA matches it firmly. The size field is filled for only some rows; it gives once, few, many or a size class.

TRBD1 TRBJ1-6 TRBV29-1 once CSALAGQGNSPLHF TGCAGCGCCCTGGCGGGACAGGGTAATTCACCCCTCCACTTT
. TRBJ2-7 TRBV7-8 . CASSLARVRTRVYF TGTGCCAGCAGCTTAGCGCGAGTCCGAACGAGGGTGTACTTC
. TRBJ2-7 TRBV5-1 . CASSLSSAGVLLGRGYEQYF TGCGCCAGCAGCTTGTCATCGGCAGGGGTCCTACTCGGAAGGGGTTACGAGCAGTACTTC
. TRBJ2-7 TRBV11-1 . CASSTRSDAYEQYF TGTGCCAGCAGCACCCGGTCGGACGCCTACGAGCAGTACTTC
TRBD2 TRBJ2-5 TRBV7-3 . CASSYGGAETQYF TGTGCCAGCAGTTACGGGGGGGCGGAGACCCAGTACTTC
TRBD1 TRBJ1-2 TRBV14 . CASSQDTGGAGYTF TGTGCCAGCAGCCAAGATACAGGGGGCGCTGGCTACACCTTC
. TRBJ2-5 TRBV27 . CASSLSRDRVETQYF TGTGCCAGCAGTTTATCGAGGGACCGGGTAGAGACCCAGTACTTC
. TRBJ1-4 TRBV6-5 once CASSYGRPPTDGKLFF TGTGCCAGCAGTTATGGCAGACCCCCGACTGATGGAAAACTGTTTTTT
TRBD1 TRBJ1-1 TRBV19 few CASSEGARTEAFF TGTGCCAGTAGTGAGGGGGCCCGGACTGAAGCTTTCTTT
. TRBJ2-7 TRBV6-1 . CASKDPLASYEQYF TGTGCCAGCAAGGACCCCTTAGCCTCCTACGAGCAGTACTTC
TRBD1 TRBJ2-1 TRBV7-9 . CASSSGQGRYNEQFF TGTGCCAGCAGCTCGGGACAGGGACGCTACAATGAGCAGTTCTTC
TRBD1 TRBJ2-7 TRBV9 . CASSRSQGANEQYF TGTGCCAGCAGCCGCAGTCAGGGGGCCAACGAGCAGTACTTC
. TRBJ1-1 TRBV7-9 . CASSVQPGTEAFF TGTGCCAGCAGCGTACAACCGGGCACTGAAGCTTTCTTT
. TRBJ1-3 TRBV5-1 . CASSSGPVGTIYF TGCGCCAGCAGCTCCGGCCCCGTAGGAACCATATATTTT
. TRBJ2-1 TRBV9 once CASSPSPVVSGAEQFF TGTGCCAGCAGCCCGAGCCCCGTAGTGAGTGGTGCTGAGCAGTTCTTC
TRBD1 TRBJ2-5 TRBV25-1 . CASSRQGSETQYF TGTGCCAGCAGCCGACAGGGTTCGGAGACCCAGTACTTC
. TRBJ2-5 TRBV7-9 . CASSISWSGETQYF TGTGCCAGCAGCATATCATGGTCCGGAGAGACCCAGTACTTC
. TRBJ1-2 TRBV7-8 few CASSLGLEVGGYTF TGTGCCAGCAGCTTAGGACTCGAGGTCGGTGGCTACACCTTC
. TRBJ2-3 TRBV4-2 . CASSQVSDGPRDTQYF TGTGCCAGCAGCCAAGTCTCCGATGGTCCACGGGATACGCAGTATTTT
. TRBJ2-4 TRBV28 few CASSSPGRVDIQYF TGTGCCAGCAGTTCACCGGGGCGGGTCGACATTCAGTACTTC
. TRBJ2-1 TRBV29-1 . CSSRAGISSYNEQFF TGCAGCTCGAGGGCAGGAATCAGCTCCTACAATGAGCAGTTCTTC
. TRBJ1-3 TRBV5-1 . CASSSLSGSSGNTIYF TGCGCCAGCAGCTCCCTCTCGGGTAGTAGTGGAAACACCATATATTTT
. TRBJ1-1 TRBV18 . CASSQGPNTEAFF TGTGCCAGCTCACAGGGCCCGAACACTGAAGCTTTCTTT
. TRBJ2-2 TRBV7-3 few CASSSPNTGELFF TGTGCCAGCAGCTCCCCCAACACCGGGGAGCTGTTTTTT
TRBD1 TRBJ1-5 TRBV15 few CATSISGQGRQPQHF TGTGCCACCAGCATCAGTGGACAGGGACGTCAGCCCCAGCATTTT
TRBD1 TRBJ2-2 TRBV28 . CASSLAHPGQVLRRVTGELFF TGTGCCAGCAGTTTAGCCCATCCGGGACAGGTCCTTAGGCGGGTCACCGGGGAGCTGTTTTTT
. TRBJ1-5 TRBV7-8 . CASSSVGGVGQPQHF TGTGCCAGCAGCTCCGTGGGGGGGGTAGGTCAGCCCCAGCATTTT
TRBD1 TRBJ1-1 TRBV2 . CASTGQGGTEAFF TGTGCCAGCACCGGACAGGGGGGCACTGAAGCTTTCTTT
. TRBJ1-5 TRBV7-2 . CASSLALGDGNQPQHF TGTGCCAGCAGCTTAGCGCTTGGGGACGGAAATCAGCCCCAGCATTTT
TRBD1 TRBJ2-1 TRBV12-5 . CASGPPRTGLNEQFF TGTGCTAGTGGACCCCCCCGGACAGGGTTGAATGAGCAGTTCTTC
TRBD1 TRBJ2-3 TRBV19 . CASSDRGKGTDTQYF TGTGCCAGTAGTGACAGGGGAAAGGGCACAGATACGCAGTATTTT
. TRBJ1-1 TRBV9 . CASSTPGVYTEAFF TGTGCCAGCAGCACTCCAGGGGTATACACTGAAGCTTTCTTT
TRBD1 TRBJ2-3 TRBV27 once CASRSPTGSTDTQYF TGTGCCAGCAGGTCCCCGACAGGGAGCACAGATACGCAGTATTTT
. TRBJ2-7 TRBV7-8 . CASSTRGGAGGSYEQYF TGTGCCAGCAGCACCCGAGGGGGGGCCGGGGGGTCCTACGAGCAGTACTTC
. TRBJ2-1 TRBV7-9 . CASSTGYEQFF TGTGCCAGCAGCACCGGTTATGAGCAGTTCTTC
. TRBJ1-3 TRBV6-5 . CASKLEGNTIYF TGTGCCAGCAAATTAGAAGGAAACACCATATATTTT
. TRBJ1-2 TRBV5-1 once CASSLVVGDANYGYTF TGCGCCAGCAGCTTGGTCGTCGGTGATGCTAACTATGGCTACACCTTC
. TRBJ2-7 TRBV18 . CASSLRVDGEQYF TGTGCCAGCTCTCTCCGAGTGGACGGCGAGCAGTACTTC
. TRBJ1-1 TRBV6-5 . CASIFRVNTEAFF TGTGCCAGCATCTTTAGGGTGAACACTGAAGCTTTCTTT
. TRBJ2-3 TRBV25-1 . CASSEGAGTTDTQYF TGTGCCAGCAGTGAAGGCGCCGGTACCACAGATACGCAGTATTTT
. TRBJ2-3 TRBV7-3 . CASSFRGIDTQYF TGTGCCAGCAGCTTTCGGGGGATAGATACGCAGTATTTT
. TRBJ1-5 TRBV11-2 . CASSLAGSVNQPQHF TGTGCCAGCAGCTTAGCGGGTTCGGTCAATCAGCCCCAGCATTTT
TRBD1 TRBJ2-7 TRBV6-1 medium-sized CASSVGQSSSYEQYF TGTGCCAGCAGTGTGGGACAGTCGAGCTCCTACGAGCAGTACTTC
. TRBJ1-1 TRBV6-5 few CASSPRSRDTEAFF TGTGCCAGCAGTCCCCGGTCCCGCGACACTGAAGCTTTCTTT
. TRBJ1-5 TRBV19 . CASSKLLSTSNQPQHF TGTGCCAGTAGCAAGCTCTTGTCCACTAGCAATCAGCCCCAGCATTTT
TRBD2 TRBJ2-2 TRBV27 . CASSWGGIGAGELFF TGTGCCAGCAGTTGGGGAGGGATTGGGGCCGGGGAGCTGTTTTTT
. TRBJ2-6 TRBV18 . CASSLSQGTTGANVLTF TGTGCCAGCTCACTCTCACAGGGGACTACTGGGGCCAACGTCCTGACTTTC
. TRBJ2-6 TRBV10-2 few CASRDWGRGMGGANVLTF TGCGCCAGCAGGGACTGGGGGCGGGGGATGGGTGGGGCCAACGTCCTGACTTTC
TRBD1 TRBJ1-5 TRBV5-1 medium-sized CASSLEGDRPQHF TGCGCCAGCAGCTTGGAGGGGGACAGGCCCCAGCATTTT
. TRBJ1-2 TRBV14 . CASSQVPGSNGYTF TGTGCCAGCAGCCAAGTCCCAGGGAGCAATGGCTACACCTTC
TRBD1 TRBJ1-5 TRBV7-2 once CASSLSGTGRNQPQHF TGTGCCAGCAGCTTATCTGGGACAGGTCGCAATCAGCCCCAGCATTTT
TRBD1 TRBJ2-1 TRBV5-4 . CASITDTGGNEQFF TGTGCCAGCATCACTGATACAGGGGGGAATGAGCAGTTCTTC
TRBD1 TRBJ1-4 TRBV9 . CASSVGPGGWEKLFF TGTGCCAGCAGCGTAGGGCCAGGGGGCTGGGAAAAACTGTTTTTT
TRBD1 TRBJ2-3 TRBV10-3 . CAISSINGQGRTDTQYF TGTGCCATCAGTTCAATAAATGGACAGGGTAGGACAGATACGCAGTATTTT
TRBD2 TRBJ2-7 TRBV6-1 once CASSHGGDYYEQYF TGTGCCAGCAGTCACGGGGGGGATTACTACGAGCAGTACTTC
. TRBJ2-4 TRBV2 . CASSEDPRQYF TGTGCCAGCAGTGAGGACCCTCGGCAGTACTTC
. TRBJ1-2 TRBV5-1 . CASSSDGNYGYTF TGCGCCAGCAGCTCCGACGGAAACTATGGCTACACCTTC
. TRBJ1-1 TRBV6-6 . CASSYSTGLVAEAFF TGTGCCAGCAGTTACTCGACAGGTTTGGTCGCTGAAGCTTTCTTT
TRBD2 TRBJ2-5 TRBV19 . CASSLGLAGTKETQYF TGTGCCAGTAGTCTTGGCCTAGCGGGAACCAAAGAGACCCAGTACTTC
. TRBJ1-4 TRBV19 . CASSGLTATNEKLFF TGTGCCAGTAGCGGATTGACAGCAACTAATGAAAAACTGTTTTTT